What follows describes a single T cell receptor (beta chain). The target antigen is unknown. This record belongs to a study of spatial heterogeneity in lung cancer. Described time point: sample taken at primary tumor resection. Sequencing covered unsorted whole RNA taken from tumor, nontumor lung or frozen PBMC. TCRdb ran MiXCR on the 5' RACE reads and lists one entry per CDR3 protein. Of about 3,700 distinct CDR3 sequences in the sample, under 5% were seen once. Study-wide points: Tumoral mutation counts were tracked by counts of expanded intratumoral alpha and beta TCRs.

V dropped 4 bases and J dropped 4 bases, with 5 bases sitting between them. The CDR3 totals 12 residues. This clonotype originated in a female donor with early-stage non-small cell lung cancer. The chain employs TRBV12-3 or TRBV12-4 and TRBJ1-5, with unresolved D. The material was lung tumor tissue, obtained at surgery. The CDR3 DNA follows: TGTGCCAGCAGTTCCGGGAATCAGCCCCAGCATTTT. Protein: CASSSGNQPQHF.